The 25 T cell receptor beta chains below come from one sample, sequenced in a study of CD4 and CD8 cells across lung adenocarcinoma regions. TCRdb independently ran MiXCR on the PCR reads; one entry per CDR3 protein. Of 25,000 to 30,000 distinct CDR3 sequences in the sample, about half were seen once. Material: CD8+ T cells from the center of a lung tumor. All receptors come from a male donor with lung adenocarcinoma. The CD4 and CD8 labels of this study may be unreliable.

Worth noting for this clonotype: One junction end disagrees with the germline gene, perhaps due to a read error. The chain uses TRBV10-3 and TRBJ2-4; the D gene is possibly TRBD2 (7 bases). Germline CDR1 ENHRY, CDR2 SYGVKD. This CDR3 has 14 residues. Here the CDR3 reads CGIGGLRSTDTQYF. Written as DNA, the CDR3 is TGTGGCATCGGGGGGCTGCGCAGCACAGATACGCAGTACTTC.

CDR3: CASSSPPQDRAGEQYF. In DNA form, the CDR3 reads TGTGCCAGCAGTTCTCCACCCCAGGACAGGGCGGGTGAGCAGTACTTC. V gene TRBV28 combines with J gene TRBJ2-1, with 8 positions matching TRBD1. The tail of the sequence fits TRBJ2-7 better, so the J call may be wrong. CDR1 is MDHEN, CDR2 SYDVKM, per germline. The CDR3 runs to 16 residues.

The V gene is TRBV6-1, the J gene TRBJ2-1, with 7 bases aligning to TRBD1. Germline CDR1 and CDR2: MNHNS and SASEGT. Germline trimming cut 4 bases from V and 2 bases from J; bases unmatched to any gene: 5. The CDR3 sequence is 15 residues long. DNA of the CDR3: TGTGCCAGCAGTGCTACAGGGGTCGCCTACAATGAGCAGTTCTTC. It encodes CASSATGVAYNEQFF.

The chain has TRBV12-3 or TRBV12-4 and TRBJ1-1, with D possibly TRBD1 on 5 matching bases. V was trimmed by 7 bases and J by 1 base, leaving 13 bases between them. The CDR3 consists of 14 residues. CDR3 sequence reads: CASTEGYSNTEAFF. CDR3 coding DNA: TGTGCCAGCACTGAGGGGTATTCGAACACTGAAGCTTTCTTT.

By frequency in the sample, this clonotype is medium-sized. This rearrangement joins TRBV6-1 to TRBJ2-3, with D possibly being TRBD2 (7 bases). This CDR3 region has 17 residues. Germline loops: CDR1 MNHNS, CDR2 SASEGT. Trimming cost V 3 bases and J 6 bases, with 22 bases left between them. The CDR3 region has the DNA TGTGCCAGCAGTGACCATTGGAGGGGGGGTGTTAGTGATACGCAGTATTTT. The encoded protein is CASSDHWRGGVSDTQYF.

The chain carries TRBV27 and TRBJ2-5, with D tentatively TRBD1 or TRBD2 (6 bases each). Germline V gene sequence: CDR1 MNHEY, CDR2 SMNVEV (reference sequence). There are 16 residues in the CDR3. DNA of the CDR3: TGTGTCAGTGCGGGGCTGGGGGGCCGGGACAAAGAGACCCAGTACTTC. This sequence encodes CVSAGLGGRDKETQYF.

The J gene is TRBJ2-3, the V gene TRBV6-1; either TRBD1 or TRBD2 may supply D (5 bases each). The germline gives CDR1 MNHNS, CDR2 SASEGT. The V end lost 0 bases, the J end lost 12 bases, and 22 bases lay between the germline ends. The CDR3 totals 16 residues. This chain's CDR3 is CASSEAGLGVRNTQYF. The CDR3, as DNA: TGTGCCAGCAGTGAAGCGGGGCTGGGGGTTAGGAACACTCAGTATTTT.

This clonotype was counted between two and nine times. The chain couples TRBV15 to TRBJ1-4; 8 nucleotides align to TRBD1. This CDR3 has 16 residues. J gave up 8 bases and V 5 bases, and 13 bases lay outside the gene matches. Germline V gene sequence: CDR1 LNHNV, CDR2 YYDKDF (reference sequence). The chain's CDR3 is CATSELRTGLGEKLFF. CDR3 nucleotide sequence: TGTGCCACCAGCGAACTCCGGACAGGGCTGGGAGAAAAACTGTTTTTT.

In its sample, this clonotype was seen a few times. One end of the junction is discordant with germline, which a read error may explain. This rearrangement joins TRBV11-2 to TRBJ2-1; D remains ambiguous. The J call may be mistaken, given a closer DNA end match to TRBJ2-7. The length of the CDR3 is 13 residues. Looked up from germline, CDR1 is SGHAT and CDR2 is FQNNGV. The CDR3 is CASSLSSLYEQYF. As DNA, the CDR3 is TGTGCCAGTAGCTTATCAAGCTTGTACGAGCAGTACTTC.

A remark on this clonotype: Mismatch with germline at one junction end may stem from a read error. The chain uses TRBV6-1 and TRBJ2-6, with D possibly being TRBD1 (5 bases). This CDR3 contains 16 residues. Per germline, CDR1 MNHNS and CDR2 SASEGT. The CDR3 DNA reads TGTGCCAGCAGTGAAGTCAGAAACTCTGGGGCCAACGTGCAGAATTTC. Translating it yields CASSEVRNSGANVQNF.

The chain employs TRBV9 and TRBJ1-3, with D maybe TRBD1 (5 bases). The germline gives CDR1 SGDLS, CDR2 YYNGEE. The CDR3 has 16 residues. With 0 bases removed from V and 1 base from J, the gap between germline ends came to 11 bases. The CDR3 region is CASSVDPGGSGNTIYF. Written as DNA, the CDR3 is TGTGCCAGCAGCGTAGATCCCGGGGGGTCTGGAAACACCATATATTTT.

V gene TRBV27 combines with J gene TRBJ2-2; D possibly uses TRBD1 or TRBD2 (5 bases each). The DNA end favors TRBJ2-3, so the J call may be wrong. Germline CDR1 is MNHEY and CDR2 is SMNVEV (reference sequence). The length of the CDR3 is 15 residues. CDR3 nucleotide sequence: TGTGCCAGCAGTTTCGGGGCTCCAGGCACAGAGGCGCAGTATTTT. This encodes CASSFGAPGTEAQYF.

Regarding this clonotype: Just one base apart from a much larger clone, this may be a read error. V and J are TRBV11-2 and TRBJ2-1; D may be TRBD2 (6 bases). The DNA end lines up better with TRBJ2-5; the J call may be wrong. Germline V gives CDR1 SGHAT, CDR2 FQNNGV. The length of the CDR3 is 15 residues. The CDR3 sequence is CANSVDGSRGETQYF. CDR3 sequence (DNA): TGTGCCAACAGCGTGGACGGGAGTCGTGGGGAGACCCAGTACTTC.

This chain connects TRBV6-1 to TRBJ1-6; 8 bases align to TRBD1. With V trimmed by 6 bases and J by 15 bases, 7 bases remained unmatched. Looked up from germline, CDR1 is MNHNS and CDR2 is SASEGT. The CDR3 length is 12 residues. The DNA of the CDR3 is TGTGCCAGCAGGGGACAGGCATCTCACCTCCACTTT. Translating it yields CASRGQASHLHF.

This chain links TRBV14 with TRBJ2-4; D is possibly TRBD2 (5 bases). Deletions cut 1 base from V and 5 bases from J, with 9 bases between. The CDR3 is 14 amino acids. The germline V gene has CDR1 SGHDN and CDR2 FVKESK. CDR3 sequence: CASSQASYQNIQYF. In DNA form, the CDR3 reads TGTGCCAGCAGCCAAGCTAGCTACCAAAACATTCAGTACTTC.

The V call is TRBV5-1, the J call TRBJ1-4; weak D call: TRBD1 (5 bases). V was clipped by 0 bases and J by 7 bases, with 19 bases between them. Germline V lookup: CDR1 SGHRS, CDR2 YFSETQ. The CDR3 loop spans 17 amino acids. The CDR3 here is CASSLGGGARLGEKLFF. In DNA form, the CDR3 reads TGCGCCAGCAGCTTGGGCGGGGGAGCTCGGCTTGGTGAAAAACTGTTTTTT.

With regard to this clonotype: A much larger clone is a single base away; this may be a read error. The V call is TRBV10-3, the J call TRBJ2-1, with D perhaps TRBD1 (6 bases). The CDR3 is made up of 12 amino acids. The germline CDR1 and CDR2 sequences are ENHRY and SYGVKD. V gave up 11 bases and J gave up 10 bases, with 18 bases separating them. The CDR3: CAGRDRPYEQFF. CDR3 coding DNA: TGTGCCGGAAGAGACAGGCCCTACGAGCAGTTCTTC.

This chain's CDR3 is CASSRDTRGGAQYF. DNA of the CDR3: TGTGCCAGCAGCCGGGACACCCGTGGAGGGGCCCAGTACTTC. The chain carries TRBV7-2 and TRBJ2-1; D tentatively fits TRBD1 or TRBD2 (6 bases each). The end of the DNA is better explained by TRBJ2-5, so the J call may be wrong. This CDR3 has 14 amino acids. CDR1 and CDR2 (germline): SGHTA, FQGNSA.

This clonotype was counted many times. In nucleotides, the CDR3 is TGTGCTAGTGGTTTCCCCCCTAACGAGGCGGGAGGAGCCAAAAACATTCAGTACTTC. Translation gives CASGFPPNEAGGAKNIQYF. V and J are TRBV12-5 and TRBJ2-4; 8 bases agree with TRBD2. Germline loops: CDR1 LGHNT, CDR2 FRNRAP. The CDR3 runs 19 residues. V was clipped by 3 bases and J by 0 bases; unmatched bases: 13.

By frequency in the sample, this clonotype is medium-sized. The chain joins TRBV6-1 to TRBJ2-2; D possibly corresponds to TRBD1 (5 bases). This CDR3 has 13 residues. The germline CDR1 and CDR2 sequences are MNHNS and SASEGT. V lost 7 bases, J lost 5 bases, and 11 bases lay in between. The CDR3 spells CASTLRQTGELFF. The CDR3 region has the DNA TGTGCCAGCACTCTAAGACAGACCGGGGAGCTGTTTTTT.

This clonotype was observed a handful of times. The CDR3, as DNA: TGTGCCAGCAGCGTAGGTCAGGGAGCCTACAATGAGCAGTTCTTC. Translating it yields CASSVGQGAYNEQFF. This sequence joins TRBV9 and TRBJ2-1; either TRBD1 or TRBD2 may supply D (5 bases each). CDR1 is SGDLS, CDR2 YYNGEE, per germline. CDR3 length: 15 amino acids. The V end lost 0 bases, the J end lost 2 bases, and 9 bases lay between the germline ends.

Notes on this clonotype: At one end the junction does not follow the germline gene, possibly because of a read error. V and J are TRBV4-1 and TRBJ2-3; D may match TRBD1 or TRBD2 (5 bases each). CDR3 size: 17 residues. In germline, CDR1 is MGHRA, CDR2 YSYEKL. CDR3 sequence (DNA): TGCGCCAGCAGCCGCGTATCCGGGCTGGGGGACGAAAATACGCAGTACTTT. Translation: CASSRVSGLGDENTQYF.

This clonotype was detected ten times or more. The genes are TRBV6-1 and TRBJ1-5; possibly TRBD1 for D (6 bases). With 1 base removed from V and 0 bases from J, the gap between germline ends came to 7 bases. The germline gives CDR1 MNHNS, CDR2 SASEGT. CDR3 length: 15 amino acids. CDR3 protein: CASSEGTVSNQPQHF. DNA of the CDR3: TGTGCCAGCAGTGAAGGGACAGTTAGCAATCAGCCCCAGCATTTT.

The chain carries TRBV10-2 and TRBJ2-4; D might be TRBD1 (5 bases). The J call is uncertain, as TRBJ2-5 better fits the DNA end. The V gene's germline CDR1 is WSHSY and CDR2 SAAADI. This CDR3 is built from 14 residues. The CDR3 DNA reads TGCGCGGGGCTCGTGGTCTGGGCCCAAGAGACCCAGTACTTC. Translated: CAGLVVWAQETQYF.

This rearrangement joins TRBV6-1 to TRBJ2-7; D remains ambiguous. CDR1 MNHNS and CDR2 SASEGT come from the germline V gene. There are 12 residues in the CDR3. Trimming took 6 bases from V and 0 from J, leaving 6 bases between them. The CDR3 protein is CASSQSSYEQYV. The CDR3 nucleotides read TGTGCCAGCAGCCAATCCTCCTACGAGCAGTACGTC.